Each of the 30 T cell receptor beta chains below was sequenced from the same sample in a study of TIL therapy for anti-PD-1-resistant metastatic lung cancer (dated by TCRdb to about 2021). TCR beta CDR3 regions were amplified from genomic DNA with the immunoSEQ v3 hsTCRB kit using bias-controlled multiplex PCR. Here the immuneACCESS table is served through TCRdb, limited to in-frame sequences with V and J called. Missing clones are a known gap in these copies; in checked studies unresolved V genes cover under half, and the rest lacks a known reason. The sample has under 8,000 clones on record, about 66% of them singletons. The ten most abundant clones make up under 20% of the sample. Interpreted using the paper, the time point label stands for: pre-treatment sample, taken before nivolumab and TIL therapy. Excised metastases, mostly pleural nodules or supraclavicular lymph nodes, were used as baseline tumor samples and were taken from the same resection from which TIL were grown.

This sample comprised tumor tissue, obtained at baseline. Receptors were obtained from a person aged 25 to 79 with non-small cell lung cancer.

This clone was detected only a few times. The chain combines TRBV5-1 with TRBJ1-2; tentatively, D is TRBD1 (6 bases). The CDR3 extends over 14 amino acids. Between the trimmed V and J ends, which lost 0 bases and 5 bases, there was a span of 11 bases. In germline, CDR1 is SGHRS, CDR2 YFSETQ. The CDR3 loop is CASSLGGQSYGYTF. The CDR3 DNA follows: TGCGCCAGCAGCTTGGGCGGACAGAGTTATGGCTACACCTTC.

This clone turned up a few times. CDR3 region: CASSIAGTLNTEAFF. The CDR3 bases are TGTGCCAGTAGTATAGCGGGGACACTAAACACTGAAGCTTTCTTT. The J gene is TRBJ1-1, the V gene TRBV19, with TRBD1 as a possible D gene (6 bases). This CDR3 contains 15 residues. Trimming shortened V by 1 base and J by 2 bases, and 11 bases separated the two germline ends. CDR1 and CDR2 from the germline V gene are LNHDA and SQIVND (reference sequence).

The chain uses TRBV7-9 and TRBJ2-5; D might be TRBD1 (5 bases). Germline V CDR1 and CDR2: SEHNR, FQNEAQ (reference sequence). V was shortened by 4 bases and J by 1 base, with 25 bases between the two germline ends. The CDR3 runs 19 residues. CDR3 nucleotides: TGTGCCAGCAGCTCAACGTCTCCCAAGGGGCCCCCTCTCCAAGAGACCCAGTACTTC. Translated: CASSSTSPKGPPLQETQYF.

In DNA form, the CDR3 reads TGCGCCAGCAGTCCGACAGGGGGTTCCGGGGAGCTGTTTTTT. As protein: CASSPTGGSGELFF. This rearrangement joins TRBV5-1 to TRBJ2-2; 9 bases line up with TRBD1. CDR1 is SGHRS, CDR2 YFSETQ, per germline. Losses at the gene ends were 5 bases for V and 6 bases for J; bases not matched to a gene: 5. This CDR3 spans 14 amino acids.

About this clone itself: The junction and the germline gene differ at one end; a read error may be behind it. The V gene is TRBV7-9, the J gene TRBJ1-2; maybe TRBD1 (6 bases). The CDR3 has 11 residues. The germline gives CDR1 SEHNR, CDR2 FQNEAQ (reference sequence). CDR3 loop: CASSLSGGVAF. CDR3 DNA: TGTGCCAGCAGCTTATCTGGGGGCGTAGCGTTC.

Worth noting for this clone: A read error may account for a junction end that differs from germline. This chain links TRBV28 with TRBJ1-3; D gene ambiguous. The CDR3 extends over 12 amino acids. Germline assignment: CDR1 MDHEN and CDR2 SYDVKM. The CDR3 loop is CASSQPLGSMDF. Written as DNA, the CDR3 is TGTGCCAGCAGCCAGCCGCTAGGTAGTATGGATTTT.

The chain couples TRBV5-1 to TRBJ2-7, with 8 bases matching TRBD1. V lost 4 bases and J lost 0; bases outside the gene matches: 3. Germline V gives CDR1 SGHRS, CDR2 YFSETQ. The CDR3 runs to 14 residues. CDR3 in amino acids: CASSPGQASYEQYF. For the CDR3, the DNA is TGCGCCAGCAGCCCGGGACAGGCCTCCTACGAGCAGTACTTC.

CDR3 protein: CASSYGGTGDEQYV. CDR3 sequence (DNA): TGTGCCAGCAGTTATGGCGGGACAGGGGACGAGCAGTACGTC. The chain recombines TRBV6-2 or TRBV6-3 with TRBJ2-7; TRBD1 agrees at 10 bases. V was clipped by 3 bases and J by 5 bases; unmatched bases: 4. The germline gives CDR1 MNHEY, CDR2 SVGEGT. The CDR3 contains 14 residues.

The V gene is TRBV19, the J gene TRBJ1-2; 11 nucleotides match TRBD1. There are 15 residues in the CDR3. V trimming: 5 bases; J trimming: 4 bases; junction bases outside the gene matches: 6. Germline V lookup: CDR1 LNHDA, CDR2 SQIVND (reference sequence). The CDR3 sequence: CASSSGQGATYGYTF. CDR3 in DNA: TGTGCCAGTAGTTCCGGACAGGGGGCGACCTATGGCTACACCTTC.

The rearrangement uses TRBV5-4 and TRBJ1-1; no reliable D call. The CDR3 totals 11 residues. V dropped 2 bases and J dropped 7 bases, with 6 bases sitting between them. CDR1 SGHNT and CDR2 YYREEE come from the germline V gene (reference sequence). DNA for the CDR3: TGTGCCAGCAGCTTAGACGGTGAAGCTTTCTTT. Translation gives CASSLDGEAFF.

In DNA form, the CDR3 reads TGTGCCAGCAGAAAAGCGGGAGTAGAAGAGCAGTTCTTC. This encodes CASRKAGVEEQFF. This rearrangement joins TRBV6-5 to TRBJ2-1; TRBD2 aligns across 8 bases. Losses at the gene ends were 6 bases for V and 10 bases for J; bases not matched to a gene: 8. The CDR3 spans 13 residues. Germline loops: CDR1 MNHEY, CDR2 SVGAGI.

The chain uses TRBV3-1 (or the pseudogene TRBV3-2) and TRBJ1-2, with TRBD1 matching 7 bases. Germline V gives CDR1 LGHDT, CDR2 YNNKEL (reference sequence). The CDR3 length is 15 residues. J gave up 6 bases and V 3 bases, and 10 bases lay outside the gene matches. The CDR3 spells CASSHRSRDRDGYTF. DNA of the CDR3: TGTGCCAGCAGCCATAGATCAAGGGACAGAGATGGCTACACCTTC.

DNA for the CDR3: TGCGCCAGCAGCCAAGAATGGACCGCGACCATATATTTT. It specifies CASSQEWTATIYF. The gene calls are TRBV4-1 and TRBJ1-3; D unresolved. Germline V lookup: CDR1 MGHRA, CDR2 YSYEKL. The CDR3 runs 13 residues. V dropped 0 bases and J dropped 10 bases, with 10 bases sitting between them.

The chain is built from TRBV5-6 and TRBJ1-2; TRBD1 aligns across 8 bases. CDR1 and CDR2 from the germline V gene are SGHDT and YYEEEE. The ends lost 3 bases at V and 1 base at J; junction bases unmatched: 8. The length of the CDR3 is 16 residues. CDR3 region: CASSWGQVRLNYGYTF. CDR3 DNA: TGTGCCAGCAGCTGGGGACAGGTTCGGCTTAACTATGGCTACACCTTC.

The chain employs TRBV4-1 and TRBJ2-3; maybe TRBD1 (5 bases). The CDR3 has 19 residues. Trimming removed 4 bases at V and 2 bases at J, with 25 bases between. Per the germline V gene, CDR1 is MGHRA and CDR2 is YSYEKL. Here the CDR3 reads CASSLLDKSVYPLTDTQYF. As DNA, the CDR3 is TGCGCCAGCAGCCTTTTGGACAAGAGCGTGTATCCTCTCACAGATACGCAGTATTTT.

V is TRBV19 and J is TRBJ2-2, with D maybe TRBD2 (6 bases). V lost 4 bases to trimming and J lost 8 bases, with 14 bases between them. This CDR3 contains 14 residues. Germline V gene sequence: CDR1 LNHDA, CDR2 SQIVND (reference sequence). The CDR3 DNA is TGTGCCAGTAGTACCGGGGAGGCGTCAGGGGAGCTGTTTTTT. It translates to CASSTGEASGELFF.

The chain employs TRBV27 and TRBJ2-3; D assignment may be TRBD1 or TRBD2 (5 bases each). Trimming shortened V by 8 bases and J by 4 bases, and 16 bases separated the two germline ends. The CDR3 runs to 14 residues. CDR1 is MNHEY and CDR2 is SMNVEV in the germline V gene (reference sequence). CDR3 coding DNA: TGTGCCAGCGGGTCGGGACGGCCATCAGATACGCAGTATTTT. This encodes CASGSGRPSDTQYF.

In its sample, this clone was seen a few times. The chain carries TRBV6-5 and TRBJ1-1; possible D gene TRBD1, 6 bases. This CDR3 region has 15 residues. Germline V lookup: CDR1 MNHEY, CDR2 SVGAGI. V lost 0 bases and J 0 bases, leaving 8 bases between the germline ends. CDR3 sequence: CASSYSQGVNTEAFF. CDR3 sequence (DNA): TGTGCCAGCAGTTACTCACAGGGAGTGAACACTGAAGCTTTCTTT.

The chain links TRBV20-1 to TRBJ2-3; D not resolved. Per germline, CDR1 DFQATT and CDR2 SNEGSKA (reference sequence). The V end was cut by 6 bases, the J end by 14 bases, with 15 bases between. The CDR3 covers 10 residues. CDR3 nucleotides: TGCAGTGCAAAGTTCAGTGTTCCGTATTTT. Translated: CSAKFSVPYF.

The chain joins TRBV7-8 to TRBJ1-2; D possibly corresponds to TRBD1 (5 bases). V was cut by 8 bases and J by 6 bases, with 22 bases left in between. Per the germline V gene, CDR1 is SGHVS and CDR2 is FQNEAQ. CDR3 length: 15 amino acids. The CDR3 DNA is TGTGCCAGCCGTTTGACGGTCAGGGAAACGGATGGCTACACCTTC. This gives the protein CASRLTVRETDGYTF.

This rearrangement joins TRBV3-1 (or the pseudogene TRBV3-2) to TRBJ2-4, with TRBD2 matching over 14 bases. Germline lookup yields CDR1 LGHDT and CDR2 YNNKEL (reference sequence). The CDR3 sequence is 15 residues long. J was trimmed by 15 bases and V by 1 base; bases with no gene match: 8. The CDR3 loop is CASSQATSGRAIWYF. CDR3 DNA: TGTGCCAGCAGCCAAGCGACTAGCGGGAGGGCCATTTGGTACTTC.

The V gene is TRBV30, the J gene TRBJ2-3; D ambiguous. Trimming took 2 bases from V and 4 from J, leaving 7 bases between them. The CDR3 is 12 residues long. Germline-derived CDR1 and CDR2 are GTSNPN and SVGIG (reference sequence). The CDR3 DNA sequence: TGTGCCTGGAGTTTAATCTCAGATACGCAGTATTTT. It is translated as CAWSLISDTQYF. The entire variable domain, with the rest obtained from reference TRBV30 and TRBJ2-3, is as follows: SQTIHQWPATLVQPVGSPLSLECTVEGTSNPNLYWYRQAAGRGLQLLFYSVGIGQISSEVPQNLSASRPQDRQFILSSKKLLLSDSGFYLCAWSLISDTQYFGPGTRLTVL.

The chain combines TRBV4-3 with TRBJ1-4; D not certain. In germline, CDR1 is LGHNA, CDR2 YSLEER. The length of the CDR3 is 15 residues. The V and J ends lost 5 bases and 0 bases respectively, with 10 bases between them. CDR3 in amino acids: CASSVWVATNEKLFF. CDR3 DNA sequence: TGCGCCAGCAGCGTGTGGGTTGCAACTAATGAAAAACTGTTTTTT.

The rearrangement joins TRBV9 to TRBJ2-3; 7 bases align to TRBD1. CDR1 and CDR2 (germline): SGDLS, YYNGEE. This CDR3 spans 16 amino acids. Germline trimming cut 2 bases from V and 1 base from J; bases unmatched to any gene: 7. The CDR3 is CASSVAPQGGTDTQYF. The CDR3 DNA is TGTGCCAGCAGCGTGGCCCCCCAGGGGGGCACAGATACGCAGTATTTT. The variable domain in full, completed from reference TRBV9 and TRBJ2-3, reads DSGVTQTPKHLITATGQRVTLRCSPRSGDLSVYWYQQSLDQGLQFLIQYYNGEERAKGNILERFSAQQFPDLHSELNLSSLELGDSALYFCASSVAPQGGTDTQYFGPGTRLTVL.

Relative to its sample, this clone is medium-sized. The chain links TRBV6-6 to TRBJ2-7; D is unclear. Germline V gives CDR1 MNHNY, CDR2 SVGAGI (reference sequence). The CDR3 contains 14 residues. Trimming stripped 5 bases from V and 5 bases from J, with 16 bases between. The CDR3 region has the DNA TGTGCCAGCAGTCCCCTAGTTAGGTTCGACGAGCAGTACTTC. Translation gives CASSPLVRFDEQYF.

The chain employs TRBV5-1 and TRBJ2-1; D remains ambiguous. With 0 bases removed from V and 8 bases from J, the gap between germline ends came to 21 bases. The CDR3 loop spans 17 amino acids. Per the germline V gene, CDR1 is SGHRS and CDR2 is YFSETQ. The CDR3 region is CASSLENRGTGNDEQFF. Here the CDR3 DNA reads TGCGCCAGCAGCTTGGAAAATCGCGGCACTGGGAACGATGAGCAGTTCTTC.

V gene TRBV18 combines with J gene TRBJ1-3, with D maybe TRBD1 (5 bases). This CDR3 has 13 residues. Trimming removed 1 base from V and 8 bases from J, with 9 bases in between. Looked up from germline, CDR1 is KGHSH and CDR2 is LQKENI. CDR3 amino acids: CASSPRDSYTIYF. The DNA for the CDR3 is TGTGCCAGCTCACCACGAGACAGTTACACCATATATTTT.

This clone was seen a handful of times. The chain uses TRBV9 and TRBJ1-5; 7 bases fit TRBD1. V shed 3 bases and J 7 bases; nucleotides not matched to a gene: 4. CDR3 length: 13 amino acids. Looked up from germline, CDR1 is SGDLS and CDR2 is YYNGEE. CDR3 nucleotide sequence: TGTGCCAGCAGCGCGACAGGGCGGCAGCCCCAGCATTTT. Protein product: CASSATGRQPQHF.

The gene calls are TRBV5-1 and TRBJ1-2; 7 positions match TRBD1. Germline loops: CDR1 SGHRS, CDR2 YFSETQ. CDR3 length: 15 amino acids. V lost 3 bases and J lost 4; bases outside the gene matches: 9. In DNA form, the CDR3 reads TGCGCCAGCAGCTCGAGCCTGACAGGGCGCTATGGCTACACCTTC. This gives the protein CASSSSLTGRYGYTF.

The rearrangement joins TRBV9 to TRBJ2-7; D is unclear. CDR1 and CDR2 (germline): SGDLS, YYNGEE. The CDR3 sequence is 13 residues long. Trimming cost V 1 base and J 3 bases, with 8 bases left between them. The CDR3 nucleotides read TGTGCCAGCAGCGTAAAATCGGGCTACGAGCAGTACTTC. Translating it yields CASSVKSGYEQYF.